These 27 T cell receptor beta chains were sequenced from one sample in a study of blood T cells in healthy people across ages. Through a sample-barcoded 5' primer and a J-beta primer mix, a second PCR was run for 7 to 11 cycles. Using its own MiXCR run on the 5' RACE reads, TCRdb lists one record per CDR3 protein. The table includes fewer than 950,000 distinct CDR3 sequences, 35% to 40% detected once. The sample was blood. These TCRs come from a man between 18 and 35 years old in good health.

This clonotype was counted a few times. V gene TRBV7-2 combines with J gene TRBJ2-1, with TRBD1 matching 9 bases. The CDR3 runs to 15 residues. The J segment lost 7 bases and the V segment lost 5 bases, leaving 9 bases of the junction unmatched. Germline CDR1 and CDR2: SGHTA and FQGNSA. The CDR3 bases are TGTGCCAGCAGCCTCGCTTCCGGGACAGGGAATGAGCAGTTCTTC. Translation gives CASSLASGTGNEQFF.

This clonotype has just one count. Given a much more abundant clone one base away, this may be a read error. The chain couples TRBV4-2 to TRBJ2-5, with a tentative D call TRBD1 (6 bases). CDR3 length: 17 amino acids. Germline-derived CDR1 and CDR2 are LGHNA and YNFKEQ. Trimming took off 4 bases at V and 1 base at J, with 19 bases between the two ends. In DNA, the CDR3 is TGTGCCAGCAGCCCGGAACTGACAGGCCCTATCCAAGAGACCCAGTACTTC. Translating it yields CASSPELTGPIQETQYF.

The chain employs TRBV6-2 or TRBV6-3 and TRBJ2-1; 7 positions match TRBD1. The V segment lost 4 bases and the J segment 7 bases; nucleotides outside the gene matches: 13. The CDR3 is 16 residues long. Germline V gene lookup returns CDR1 MNHEY and CDR2 SVGEGT. The CDR3 here is CASSSPGQVPPNEQFF. As DNA, the CDR3 is TGTGCCAGCAGTTCCCCAGGACAGGTGCCTCCAAATGAGCAGTTCTTC.

About this clonotype: This may be a read error, as it is one base from a much larger clone. The chain uses TRBV12-3 or TRBV12-4 and TRBJ1-2, with TRBD1 identical over 11 bases. There are 14 residues in the CDR3. CDR3 nucleotides: TGTGCCGGCAGTCGGACAGGGGGCAGTCTTGGCTACACCTTC. Amino acid sequence: CAGSRTGGSLGYTF.

V is TRBV10-3 and J is TRBJ1-5; 7 positions agree with TRBD1. CDR3 length equals 16 residues. V shed 2 bases, J shed 1 base, and the junction held 5 bases outside the gene matches. Looked up from germline, CDR1 is ENHRY and CDR2 is SYGVKD. CDR3 coding DNA: TGTGCCATCAGTGAGCAGGGGGGAACGAGCAATCAGCCCCAGCATTTT. Amino acid sequence: CAISEQGGTSNQPQHF.

Regarding this clonotype: The germline gene is not matched at one end of the junction; a read error may be the cause. The V call is TRBV25-1, the J call TRBJ1-1, with D maybe TRBD1 (5 bases). Germline CDR1 MGHDK, CDR2 SYGVNS. The CDR3 sequence is 15 residues long. CDR3: CASRPLRTMNTGAFF. CDR3 nucleotides: TGTGCCAGCAGGCCACTCAGGACAATGAACACTGGAGCTTTCTTT.

The genes are TRBV2 and TRBJ1-2, with D unclear. The length of the CDR3 is 14 residues. The V gene's germline CDR1 is SNHLY and CDR2 FYNNEI. V lost 3 bases to trimming and J lost 2 bases, with 10 bases between them. CDR3 amino acids: CASSDYAGNYGYTF. Written as DNA, the CDR3 is TGTGCCAGCAGTGATTACGCCGGGAACTATGGCTACACCTTC.

This clonotype has ten or more counts. The genes are TRBV25-1 and TRBJ2-7; TRBD1 matches at 7 bases. This CDR3 is 16 amino acids long. V trimming: 9 bases; J trimming: 2 bases; junction bases outside the gene matches: 16. Germline CDR1 and CDR2: MGHDK and SYGVNS. CDR3 DNA sequence: TGTGCCAGTAGACCCTCGGGACAGCTCCCAGCCTACGAGCAGTACTTC. As protein: CASRPSGQLPAYEQYF.

This sequence joins TRBV5-1 and TRBJ2-1; D gene uncertain. This CDR3 has 14 amino acids. V was clipped by 4 bases and J by 6 bases, with 14 bases between them. The V gene's germline CDR1 is SGHRS and CDR2 YFSETQ. CDR3 sequence reads: CASSVADLLNEQFF. CDR3 nucleotide sequence: TGCGCCAGCAGCGTGGCCGACTTACTCAATGAGCAGTTCTTC.

Points on this clonotype: One base away lies a much larger clone, so this may be a sequencing read error. The rearrangement links TRBV27 to TRBJ2-4; a possible D gene is TRBD1 (5 bases). Trimming shortened V by 1 base and J by 13 bases, and 23 bases separated the two germline ends. Germline V CDR1 and CDR2: MNHEY, SMNVEV (reference sequence). The CDR3 consists of 16 residues. In DNA form, the CDR3 reads TGTGCCAGCAGTTTATGGGCACAGGCTAACTACAATGAGCAGTACTTC. Encoded protein: CASSLWAQANYNEQYF.

This rearrangement joins TRBV15 to TRBJ2-4; 8 nucleotides line up with TRBD1. The CDR3 runs to 12 residues. With V trimmed by 11 bases and J by 6 bases, 6 bases remained unmatched. Germline assignment: CDR1 LNHNV and CDR2 YYDKDF (reference sequence). This CDR3 is CASQGAGNIQYF. CDR3 DNA: TGTGCCTCCCAGGGGGCAGGAAACATTCAGTACTTC.

The rearrangement joins TRBV27 to TRBJ2-4; D unclear. The DNA end is a closer match to TRBJ2-7, so the J assignment may be wrong. CDR3 length: 13 amino acids. Per germline, CDR1 MNHEY and CDR2 SMNVEV (reference sequence). The DNA for the CDR3 is TGTGCCAGCAGTTTAAGCCACAGAAACGAGCAGTACTTC. Its translation is CASSLSHRNEQYF.

The CDR3 nucleotides read TGTGCCAGCAGCCAAGACCGGCCAAGGAACACTGAAGCTTTCTTT. Its translation is CASSQDRPRNTEAFF. V gene TRBV27 combines with J gene TRBJ1-1; D is unclear. The ends were cut back, 6 bases at V and 1 base at J, with 15 bases in the middle. Germline V lookup: CDR1 MNHEY, CDR2 SMNVEV (reference sequence). This CDR3 region has 15 residues.

The chain is built from TRBV7-9 and TRBJ2-3, with TRBD2 identical over 10 bases. Per the germline V gene, CDR1 is SEHNR and CDR2 is FQNEAQ (reference sequence). The CDR3 totals 16 residues. J gave up 1 base and V 7 bases, and 8 bases lay outside the gene matches. The CDR3 protein is CASTKLGTSGTDTQYF. CDR3 nucleotides: TGTGCCAGCACCAAATTAGGGACTAGCGGCACAGATACGCAGTATTTT.

J is TRBJ2-5 and V is TRBV7-7; TRBD1 aligns across 7 bases. CDR1 and CDR2 from the germline V gene are SSHAT and FNYEAQ (reference sequence). The junction had 4 bases not matched to a gene; V was cut back by 5 bases and J by 1 base. CDR3 length: 14 amino acids. The CDR3 protein is CASSPQGSQETQYF. Written as DNA, the CDR3 is TGTGCCAGCAGCCCACAGGGGAGCCAAGAGACCCAGTACTTC.

The chain has TRBV5-1 and TRBJ1-2; D not resolved. In germline, CDR1 is SGHRS, CDR2 YFSETQ. The germline V and J ends were trimmed by 4 bases and 4 bases, with 20 bases remaining between them. This CDR3 has 16 amino acids. The CDR3 bases are TGCGCCAGCAGCCCCTGGGTACGGTCAAGAGGCTATGGCTACACCTTC. It encodes CASSPWVRSRGYGYTF.

This clonotype was seen only a few times. A read error may be the cause here, since a much bigger clone is one base away. This chain connects TRBV12-3 or TRBV12-4 to TRBJ2-5; 7 bases fit TRBD1. The V gene end was trimmed by 6 bases and the J gene end by 2 bases; junction bases not matched to a gene: 3. The CDR3 runs 13 residues. CDR3 bases: TGTGCCAGCAGGCCAGGGGGACAAGAGACCCAGTACTTC. Translating gives CASRPGGQETQYF.

The V and J genes are TRBV12-3 or TRBV12-4 and TRBJ2-3; 13 bases line up with TRBD2. After removal of 6 bases from V and 3 bases from J, the junction contained 12 bases not matched to a gene. This CDR3 has 18 amino acids. The CDR3 here is CASSGLAGALFGTDTQYF. CDR3 nucleotides: TGTGCCAGCAGCGGACTAGCGGGGGCCTTGTTTGGTACAGATACGCAGTATTTT.

There are many counts of this clonotype. In DNA, the CDR3 is TGCGCCAGCAGCCAGACACTGCTTGGAGATACGCAGTATTTT. Translating gives CASSQTLLGDTQYF. V gene TRBV4-3 combines with J gene TRBJ2-3; D unclear. The CDR3 consists of 14 residues. Germline assignment: CDR1 LGHNA and CDR2 YSLEER. V gave up 3 bases and J gave up 5 bases, with 12 bases separating them.

V and J are TRBV5-5 and TRBJ2-2; possibly TRBD1 or TRBD2 for D (5 bases each). V lost 2 bases to trimming and J lost 0 bases, with 14 bases between them. From germline, CDR1 is SGHKS and CDR2 YYEKEE (reference sequence). This CDR3 contains 17 residues. DNA for the CDR3: TGTGCCAGCAGCTTAACGGGGACCCTCACGAACACCGGGGAGCTGTTTTTT. It codes for CASSLTGTLTNTGELFF.

This clonotype showed up just a few times. V usage is TRBV20-1 and J usage is TRBJ1-1, with TRBD1 as a possible D gene (5 bases). This CDR3 has 13 residues. Trimming removed 5 bases from V and 5 bases from J, with 15 bases in between. The germline V gene encodes CDR1 DFQATT and CDR2 SNEGSKA (reference sequence). CDR3 region: CSAQQVPGTEAFF. CDR3 coding DNA: TGCAGTGCTCAACAGGTCCCGGGGACTGAAGCTTTCTTT.

J is TRBJ1-2 and V is TRBV27; 8 nucleotides line up with TRBD1. This CDR3 region has 13 residues. Germline values: CDR1 MNHEY, CDR2 SMNVEV (reference sequence). J gave up 5 bases and V 6 bases, and 5 bases lay outside the gene matches. CDR3 in amino acids: CASSEDRVYGYTF. As DNA, the CDR3 is TGTGCCAGCAGCGAGGACAGGGTGTATGGCTACACCTTC.

The J gene is TRBJ2-3, the V gene TRBV20-1, with TRBD1 matching over 7 bases. V shed 4 bases and J 3 bases; nucleotides not matched to a gene: 7. Germline V CDR1 and CDR2: DFQATT, SNEGSKA (reference sequence). The CDR3 contains 14 residues. In DNA, the CDR3 is TGCAGTGCTAATGGGACAGATGATACAGATACGCAGTATTTT. This gives the protein CSANGTDDTDTQYF.

The chain is built from TRBV7-3 and TRBJ2-5; D is undetermined. Germline CDR1 SGHTA, CDR2 FQGTGA. This CDR3 comprises 14 residues. Trimming took off 2 bases at V and 11 bases at J, with 18 bases between the two ends. DNA for the CDR3: TGTGCCAGCAGCTTAGAGGCAGATTGGAATGAGCAGTACTTC. Its protein product is CASSLEADWNEQYF.

This rearrangement joins TRBV2 to TRBJ2-1; unclear D gene. Trimming stripped 4 bases from V and 0 bases from J, with 13 bases between. The CDR3 is 16 residues long. Germline V CDR1 and CDR2: SNHLY, FYNNEI. The DNA of the CDR3 is TGTGCCAGCAGTGTCCCGGAGAGGAGCTCCTACAATGAGCAGTTCTTC. Its protein is CASSVPERSSYNEQFF.

The chain joins TRBV10-3 to TRBJ2-7, with TRBD2 matching over 10 bases. Near its end, the DNA agrees better with TRBJ2-5, so the J call may be wrong. The germline V gene has CDR1 ENHRY and CDR2 SYGVKD. This CDR3 is built from 15 residues. The CDR3 DNA reads TGTGCCATCAGGGAGAGCGGGGGGGCATTTGAGACCCAGTACTTC. Its translation is CAIRESGGAFETQYF.

This chain uses TRBV12-3 or TRBV12-4 with TRBJ1-1; D remains unclear. The CDR3 consists of 12 residues. V lost 7 bases and J lost 10, with 16 bases in between. The CDR3 coding sequence is TGTGCCAGCACTAGAGGACCGTGGGGAGCTTTCTTT. Protein product: CASTRGPWGAFF.